This TCR beta chain derives from a study of T cell repertoires in cytomegalovirus infection. In the study overall: An indication of both CMV infection and matching HLA type came from public TCR beta signatures.

At least ten counts were recorded for this clonotype. Its target is not known. TCRdb reprocessed the reads via MiXCR and lists one record per CDR3 protein. Here the sample spans hundreds of thousands of distinct CDR3 sequences, 20% to 30% being singletons. Findings of the study overall: The response measured ex vivo was dominated by TCR beta clonotypes (HLA-C-restricted and CMV-specific). Frequencies of public TCR beta families were cumulated, and this identified carriers of CMV plus the relevant HLA.

Germline CDR1 reads SGHVS; CDR2 reads FQNEAQ. The CDR3 runs to 13 residues. Trimming stripped 5 bases from V and 5 bases from J, with 10 bases between. This rearrangement joins TRBV7-8 to TRBJ2-1; D may be TRBD1 or TRBD2 (5 bases each). This clonotype was sampled from a human donor in good health (CMV status not recorded). Some clones in this sample may be carry-over from other donors' samples. The sample consisted of CD8+ T cells from PBMCs. CDR3 sequence reads: CASSPEGHNEQFF. CDR3 sequence (DNA): TGTGCCAGCAGCCCTGAGGGGCACAATGAGCAGTTCTTC.